This TCR beta chain is drawn from a study of memory CD4+ T cells and cytomegalovirus serostatus (dated by TCRdb to the late 2010s). As for the study more broadly: The cohort included approximately 35 healthy adults from Belgium, of whom 9 were CMV seropositive and approximately 24 were CMV seronegative. CD4+ memory TCRbeta repertoires of a Belgian cohort with known cytomegalovirus serostatus were sequenced in order to replicate a published TCR-based CMV serostatus classifier. The study at large found these results: Among the 150 to 200 previously reported CMV-associated TCRbeta sequences, 65 to 85 showed up in the CD4+ memory repertoires, with each one found in between one and five individuals. The results were read as suggesting that the CMV-associated TCR signature is, for the most part, present in the CD4+ memory repertoire. CMV serostatus prediction reached a median bootstrapped AUC of around 0.95 with the original framework and 0.91 with a US-trained random forest. On the Belgian cohort, the classifier built on the original framework reached a median bootstrapped AUC of about 0.95, with a 95% CI of 0.76-1.00. Only CD4+CD45RO+ memory cells were sequenced, unlike the original study, which covered naive and memory CD4+ and CD8+ populations.

Worth noting for this clone: The antigen it binds to is not known. Base qualities are not recorded, but no much larger clone differs from it by a single base.

Genomic DNA was extracted from sorted cells with the Quick-DNA Microprep Kit. Amplification of TCRbeta DNA was done with the immunoSEQ hsTCRbeta kit, following the protocol from the manufacturer. TCRbeta libraries were sequenced on an Illumina MiSeq instrument. In the source study's methods: Following removal of out-of-frame sequences, around 2,300,000 distinct TCRbeta sequences were retained, with an average of around 70,000 per individual. Each individual was scored according to the count of roughly 170 previously reported CMV-associated TCRbeta sequences and the total productive distinct TCRbeta count. A beta-binomial model was reimplemented in Python, and scikit-learn random forests with default parameters were trained on US cohort data. Classifier performance on the Belgian cohort was summarized as median AUC with percentile confidence intervals over 10,000 bootstrap iterations. The source is immuneACCESS, and TCRdb retained only in-frame sequences with V and J called. Part of the clones is not carried over; for the studies checked, unresolved V genes explain less than half of this, and the remainder is unexplained. Clone size and V and J calls were adopted from that table, with D and trimming inferred from the DNA. The sample table records some 57,000 clones; more than 60% of these occur just once. The biggest ten clones account for 0.82% of the sample.

Taken from the germline V gene, the CDR1 and CDR2 loops are MDHEN and SYDVKM. Trimming accounts for 6 bases at V and 0 bases at J, while the number of junction bases matched to no gene is 9. Inclusive of the bounding cysteine and phenylalanine, the CDR3 is 16 residues long. Only CDR3 DNA remains: 48 bases, in frame from the first base. A FACSAria II was used to sort memory CD4+ T cells, defined as single viable CD3+CD4+CD8-CD45RO+ cells. CMV serostatus was determined using a Roche Elecsys assay that detects serum IgG against CMV pp150, pp28, p38 and p52. Following thawing, total CD4+ T cells were enriched through positive selection using CD4 magnetic microbeads. Samples originated from another study that specifically interrogated the CD4+ T cell memory repertoire. Following standard operating procedures, peripheral blood mononuclear cells were isolated and cryopreserved, while serum was kept at -80 degrees C. The staining used CD3-PerCP (BW264/56), CD4-APC (RPA-T4), CD45RO-PE (UCHT1) and CD8-Pacific Orange (3B5) antibodies, and Sytox blue was used to exclude non-viable cells.

This receptor chain uses TRBV28 and TRBJ2-5; 8 junctional bases match TRBD1. The receptor's source is an adult in good health and CMV-seronegative. Sequenced input: memory CD4+ T cells from blood. CDR3 loop: CASSPPGQGYQETQYF. In nucleotide form, the sequence is TGTGCCAGCAGCCCCCCCGGACAGGGATACCAAGAGACCCAGTACTTC.